This T cell receptor (beta chain) was retrieved from a study of T-cell reconstitution after alpha-beta-depleted transplantation in children. Findings of the study overall: Where alpha-beta T cells came from about two months after transplant was reportedly several hundred expanded graft clones. Where some patients showed high TCRbeta diversity at day 60, it came from recipient T cells and thymic progenitors that had survived. The authors attributed T-cell counts and diversity one year after transplant mostly to newly produced T cells.

Unique molecular identifiers were used to barcode this TCRbeta library. TCRdb re-analysed the PCR reads in MiXCR, keeping a single row per CDR3 protein. The table includes approximately 110,000 distinct CDR3 sequences, 10% detected once. Concerning this clonotype itself: Its target is not known.

This CDR3 spans 15 amino acids. With 3 bases removed from V and 1 base from J, the gap between germline ends came to 13 bases. CDR1 and CDR2 (germline): DFQATT, SNEGSKA (reference sequence). V is TRBV20-1 and J is TRBJ1-3; D is ambiguous. The source is a boy younger than 10 with acute lymphoblastic leukemia, due to receive a stem cell transplant. The starting material was PBMCs, obtained before TCRalphabeta/CD19-depleted stem cell transplant. The CDR3 reads CSASGRSSSGNTIYF. The CDR3, as DNA: TGCAGTGCTAGTGGACGGTCCTCATCTGGAAACACCATATATTTT.